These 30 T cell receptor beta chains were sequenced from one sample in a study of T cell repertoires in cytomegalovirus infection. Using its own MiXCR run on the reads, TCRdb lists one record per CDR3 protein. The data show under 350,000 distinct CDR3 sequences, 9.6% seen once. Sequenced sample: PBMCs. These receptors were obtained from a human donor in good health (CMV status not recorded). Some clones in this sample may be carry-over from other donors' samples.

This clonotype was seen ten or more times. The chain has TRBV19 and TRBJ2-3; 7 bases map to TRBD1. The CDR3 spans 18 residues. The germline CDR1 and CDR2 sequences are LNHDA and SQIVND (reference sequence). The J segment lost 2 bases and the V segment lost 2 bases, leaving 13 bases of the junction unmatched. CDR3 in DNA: TGTGCCAGTAGTATATATGGGCTGGGACAGCAAGACACAGATACGCAGTATTTT. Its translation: CASSIYGLGQQDTDTQYF.

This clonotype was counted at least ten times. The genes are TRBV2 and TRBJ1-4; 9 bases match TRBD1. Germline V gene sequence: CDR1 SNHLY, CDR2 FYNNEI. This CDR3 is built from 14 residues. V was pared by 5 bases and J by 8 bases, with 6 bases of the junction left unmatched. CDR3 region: CASSLQGAFEKLFF. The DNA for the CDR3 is TGTGCCAGCAGTTTACAGGGGGCGTTCGAAAAACTGTTTTTT.

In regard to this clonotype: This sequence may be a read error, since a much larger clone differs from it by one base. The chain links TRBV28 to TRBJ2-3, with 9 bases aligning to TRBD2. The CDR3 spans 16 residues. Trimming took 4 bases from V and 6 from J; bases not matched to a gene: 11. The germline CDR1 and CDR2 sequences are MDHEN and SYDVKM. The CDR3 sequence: CASSYGPSGVTDTQYF. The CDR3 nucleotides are TGTGCCAGCAGTTACGGGCCTAGCGGGGTAACGGATACGCAGTATTTT.

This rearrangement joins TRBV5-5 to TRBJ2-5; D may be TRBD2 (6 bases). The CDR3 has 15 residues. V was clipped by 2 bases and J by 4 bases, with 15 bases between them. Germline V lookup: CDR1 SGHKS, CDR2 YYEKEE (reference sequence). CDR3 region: CASSFSGSGVETQYF. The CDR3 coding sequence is TGTGCCAGCAGCTTTTCTGGGTCGGGGGTAGAGACCCAGTACTTC.

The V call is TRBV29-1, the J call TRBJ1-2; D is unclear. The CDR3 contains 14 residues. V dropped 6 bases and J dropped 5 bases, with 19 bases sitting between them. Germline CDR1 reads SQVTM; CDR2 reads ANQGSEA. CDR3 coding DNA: TGCAGCGTAGACCGGGCCGCCGTTAATTATGGCTACACCTTC. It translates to CSVDRAAVNYGYTF. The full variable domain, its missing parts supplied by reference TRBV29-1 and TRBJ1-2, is SAVISQKPSRDICQRGTSLTIQCQVDSQVTMMFWYRQQPGQSLTLIATANQGSEATYESGFVIDKFPISRPNLTFSTLTVSNMSPEDSSIYLCSVDRAAVNYGYTFGSGTRLTVV.

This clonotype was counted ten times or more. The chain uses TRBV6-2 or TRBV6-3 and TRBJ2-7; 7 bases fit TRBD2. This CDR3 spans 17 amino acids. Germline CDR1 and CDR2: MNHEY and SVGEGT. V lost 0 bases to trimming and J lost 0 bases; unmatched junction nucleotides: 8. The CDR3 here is CASSYSASGLSSYEQYV. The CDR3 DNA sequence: TGTGCCAGCAGTTACTCTGCTAGCGGCTTAAGCTCCTACGAGCAGTACGTC.

This CDR3 reads CSAGTSGGPKETQYF. The CDR3 region has the DNA TGCAGTGCTGGGACTAGCGGGGGGCCCAAAGAGACCCAGTACTTC. The rearrangement uses TRBV20-1 and TRBJ2-5; 15 bases line up with TRBD2. Trimming took 5 bases from V and 3 from J; bases not matched to a gene: 4. The CDR3 covers 15 residues. Germline CDR1 is DFQATT and CDR2 is SNEGSKA (reference sequence).

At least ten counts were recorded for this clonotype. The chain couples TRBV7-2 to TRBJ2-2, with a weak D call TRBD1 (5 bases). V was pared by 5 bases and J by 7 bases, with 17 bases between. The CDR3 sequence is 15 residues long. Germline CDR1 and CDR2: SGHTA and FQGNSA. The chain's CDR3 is CASSQNVRAYGELFF. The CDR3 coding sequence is TGTGCCAGCAGCCAAAACGTCAGGGCATACGGGGAGCTGTTTTTT.

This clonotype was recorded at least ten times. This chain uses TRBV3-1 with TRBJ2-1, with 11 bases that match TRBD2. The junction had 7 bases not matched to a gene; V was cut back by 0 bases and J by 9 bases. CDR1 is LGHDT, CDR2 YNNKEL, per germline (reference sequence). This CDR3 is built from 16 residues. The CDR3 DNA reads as TGTGCCAGCAGCCAAGATAGCGGGGGGGCGAGACCTGAGCAGTTCTTC. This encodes CASSQDSGGARPEQFF.

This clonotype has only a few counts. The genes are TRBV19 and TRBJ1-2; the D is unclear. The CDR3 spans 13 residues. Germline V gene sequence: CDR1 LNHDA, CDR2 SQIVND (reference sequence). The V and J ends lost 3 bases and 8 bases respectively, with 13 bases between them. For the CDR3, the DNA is TGTGCCAGTAGTATCAGGACGTTGGTGGGCTACACCTTC. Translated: CASSIRTLVGYTF.

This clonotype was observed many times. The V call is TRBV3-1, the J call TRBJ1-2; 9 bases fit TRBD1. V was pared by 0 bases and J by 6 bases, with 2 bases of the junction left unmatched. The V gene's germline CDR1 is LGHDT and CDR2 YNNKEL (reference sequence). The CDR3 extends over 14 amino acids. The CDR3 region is CASSQEGQGHGYTF. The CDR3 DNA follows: TGTGCCAGCAGCCAAGAGGGACAGGGCCATGGCTACACCTTC.

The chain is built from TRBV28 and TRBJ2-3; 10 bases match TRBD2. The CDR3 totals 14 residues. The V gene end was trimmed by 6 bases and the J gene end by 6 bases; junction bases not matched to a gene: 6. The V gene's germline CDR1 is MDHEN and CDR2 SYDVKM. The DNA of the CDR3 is TGTGCCAGCAGGAGCGGGGGGGCCGGCGATACGCAGTATTTT. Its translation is CASRSGGAGDTQYF.

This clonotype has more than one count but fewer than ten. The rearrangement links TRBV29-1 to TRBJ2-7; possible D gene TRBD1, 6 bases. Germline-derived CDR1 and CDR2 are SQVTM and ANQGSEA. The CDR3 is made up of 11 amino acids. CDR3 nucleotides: TGCAGCGTTGAGGTTTCAGGGGACATAATGGTC. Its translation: CSVEVSGDIMV.

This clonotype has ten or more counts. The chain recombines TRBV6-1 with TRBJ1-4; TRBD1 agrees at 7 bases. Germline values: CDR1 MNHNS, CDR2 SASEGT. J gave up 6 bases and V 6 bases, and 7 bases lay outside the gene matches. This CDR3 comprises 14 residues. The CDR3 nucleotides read TGTGCCAGCAGGTCAGGGGGGTCCCATGAAAAACTGTTTTTT. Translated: CASRSGGSHEKLFF.

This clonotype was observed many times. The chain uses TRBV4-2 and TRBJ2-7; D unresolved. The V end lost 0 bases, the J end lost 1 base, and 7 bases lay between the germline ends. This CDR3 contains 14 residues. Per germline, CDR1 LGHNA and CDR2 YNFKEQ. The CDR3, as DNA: TGTGCCAGCAGCCAAGATACTGATTCCTACGAGCAGTACGTC. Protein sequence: CASSQDTDSYEQYV.

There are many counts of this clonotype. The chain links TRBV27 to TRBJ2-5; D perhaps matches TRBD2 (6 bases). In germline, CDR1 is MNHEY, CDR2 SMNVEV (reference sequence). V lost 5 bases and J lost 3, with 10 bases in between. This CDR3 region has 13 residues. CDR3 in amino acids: CASSPRLEETQYF. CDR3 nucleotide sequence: TGTGCCAGCAGTCCCCGACTAGAAGAGACCCAGTACTTC.

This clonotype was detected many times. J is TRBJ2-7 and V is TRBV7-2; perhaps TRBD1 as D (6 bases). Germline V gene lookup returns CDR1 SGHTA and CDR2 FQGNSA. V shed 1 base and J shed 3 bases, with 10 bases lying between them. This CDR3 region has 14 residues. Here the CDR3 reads CASSLEQGNYEQYF. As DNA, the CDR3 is TGTGCCAGCAGCTTAGAGCAGGGGAACTACGAGCAGTACTTC.

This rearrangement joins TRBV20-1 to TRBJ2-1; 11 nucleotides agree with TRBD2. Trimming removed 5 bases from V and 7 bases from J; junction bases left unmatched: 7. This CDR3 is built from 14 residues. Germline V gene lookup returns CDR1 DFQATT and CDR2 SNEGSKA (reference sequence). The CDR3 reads CSAFGTSGVNEQFF. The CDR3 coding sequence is TGCAGTGCTTTCGGGACTAGCGGAGTTAATGAGCAGTTCTTC.

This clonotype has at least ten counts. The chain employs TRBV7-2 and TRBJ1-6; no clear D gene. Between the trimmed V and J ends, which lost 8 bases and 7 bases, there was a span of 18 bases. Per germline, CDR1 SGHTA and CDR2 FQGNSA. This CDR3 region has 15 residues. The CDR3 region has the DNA TGTGCCAGCCAGCAGCTTAGAGGTCTGAATTCACCCCTCCACTTT. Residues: CASQQLRGLNSPLHF.

The CDR3 sequence: CSARAPGGGEKLFF. Written as DNA, the CDR3 is TGCAGTGCTAGAGCTCCGGGGGGGGGCGAAAAACTGTTTTTT. The chain couples TRBV20-1 to TRBJ1-4; TRBD1 is a possible D gene (6 bases). The CDR3 loop spans 14 amino acids. V was shortened by 1 base and J by 8 bases, with 14 bases between the two germline ends. Per germline, CDR1 DFQATT and CDR2 SNEGSKA (reference sequence).

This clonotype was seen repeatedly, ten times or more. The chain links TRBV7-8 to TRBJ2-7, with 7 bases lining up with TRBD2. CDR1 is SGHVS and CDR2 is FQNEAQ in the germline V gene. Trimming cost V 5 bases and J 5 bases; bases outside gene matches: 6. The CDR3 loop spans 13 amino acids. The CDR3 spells CASSPPAGNEQYV. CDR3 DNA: TGTGCCAGCAGCCCTCCAGCGGGGAACGAGCAGTACGTC.

This chain's CDR3 is CAISDIRTDNEQYF. The CDR3 DNA is TGTGCCATCAGTGATATTCGGACAGACAACGAGCAGTACTTC. The chain couples TRBV10-3 to TRBJ2-7, with D possibly TRBD1 on 6 matching bases. This CDR3 comprises 14 residues. Trimming took off 3 bases at V and 5 bases at J, with 14 bases between the two ends. The germline CDR1 and CDR2 sequences are ENHRY and SYGVKD.

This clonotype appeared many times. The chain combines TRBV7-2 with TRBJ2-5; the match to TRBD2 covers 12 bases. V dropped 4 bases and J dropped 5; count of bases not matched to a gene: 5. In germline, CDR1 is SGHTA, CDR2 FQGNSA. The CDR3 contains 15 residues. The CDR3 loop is CASSSTSGGWETQYF. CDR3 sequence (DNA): TGTGCCAGCAGCTCGACTAGCGGGGGCTGGGAGACCCAGTACTTC.

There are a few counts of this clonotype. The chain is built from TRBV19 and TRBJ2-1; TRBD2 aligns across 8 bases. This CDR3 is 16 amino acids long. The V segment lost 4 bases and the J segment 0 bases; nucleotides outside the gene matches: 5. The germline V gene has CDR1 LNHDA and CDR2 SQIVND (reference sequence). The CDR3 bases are TGTGCCAGTAGTACTCCGGGAGGGAGCTCCTACAATGAGCAGTTCTTC. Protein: CASSTPGGSSYNEQFF. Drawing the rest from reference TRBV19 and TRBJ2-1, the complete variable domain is DGGITQSPKYLFRKEGQNVTLSCEQNLNHDAMYWYRQDPGQGLRLIYYSQIVNDFQKGDIAEGYSVSREKKESFPLTVTSAQKNPTAFYLCASSTPGGSSYNEQFFGPGTRLTVL.

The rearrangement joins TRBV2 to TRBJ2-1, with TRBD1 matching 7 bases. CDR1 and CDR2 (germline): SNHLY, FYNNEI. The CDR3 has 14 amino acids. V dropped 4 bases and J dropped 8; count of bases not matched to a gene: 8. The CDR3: CASSGIGGMDEQFF. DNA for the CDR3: TGTGCCAGCAGTGGGATAGGGGGCATGGATGAGCAGTTCTTC.

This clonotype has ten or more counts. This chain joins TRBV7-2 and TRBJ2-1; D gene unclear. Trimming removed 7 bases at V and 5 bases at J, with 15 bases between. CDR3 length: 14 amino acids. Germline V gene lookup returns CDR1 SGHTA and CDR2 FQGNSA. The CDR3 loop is CASNPARRDNEQFF. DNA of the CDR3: TGTGCCAGCAATCCTGCCCGCAGAGACAATGAGCAGTTCTTC. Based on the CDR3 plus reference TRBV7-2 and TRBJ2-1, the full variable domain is GAGVSQSPSNKVTEKGKDVELRCDPISGHTALYWYRQSLGQGLEFLIYFQGNSAPDKSGLPSDRFSAERTGGSVSTLTIQRTQQEDSAVYLCASNPARRDNEQFFGPGTRLTVL.

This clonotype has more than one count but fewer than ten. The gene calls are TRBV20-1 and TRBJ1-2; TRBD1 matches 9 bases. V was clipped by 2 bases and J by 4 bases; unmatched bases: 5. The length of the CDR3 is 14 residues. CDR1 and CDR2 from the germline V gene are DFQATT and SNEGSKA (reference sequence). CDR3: CSARNRQGGYGYTF. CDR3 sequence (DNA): TGCAGTGCTAGAAACCGACAGGGGGGCTATGGCTACACCTTC.

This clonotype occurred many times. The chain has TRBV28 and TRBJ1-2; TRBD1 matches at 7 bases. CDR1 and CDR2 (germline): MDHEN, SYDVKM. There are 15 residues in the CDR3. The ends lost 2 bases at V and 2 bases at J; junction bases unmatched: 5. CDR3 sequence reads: CASSLPGGPNYGYTF. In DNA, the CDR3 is TGTGCCAGCAGTTTACCAGGGGGTCCCAACTATGGCTACACCTTC.

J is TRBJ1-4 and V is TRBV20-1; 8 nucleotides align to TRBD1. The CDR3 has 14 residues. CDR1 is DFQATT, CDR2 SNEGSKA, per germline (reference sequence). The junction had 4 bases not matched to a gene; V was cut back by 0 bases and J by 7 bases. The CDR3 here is CSARDTQGAEKLFF. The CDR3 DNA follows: TGCAGTGCTAGAGATACCCAGGGGGCTGAAAAACTGTTTTTT.

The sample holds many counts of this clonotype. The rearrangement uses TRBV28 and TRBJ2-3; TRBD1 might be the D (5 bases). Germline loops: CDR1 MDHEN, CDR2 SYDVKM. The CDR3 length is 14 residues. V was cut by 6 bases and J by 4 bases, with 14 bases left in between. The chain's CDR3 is CASRAAPQADTQYF. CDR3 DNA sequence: TGTGCCAGCAGAGCCGCCCCACAGGCAGATACGCAGTATTTT.